The 10 T cell receptor beta chains below were found in one sample sequenced in a study of OX40 agonist ivuxolimab in advanced cancers. Sequencing used immunoSEQ multiplex PCR; TCRdb keeps in-frame clones, though not all of them. There are about 43,000 clones in the sample; under 95% occur only once, and about a fifth lies in the top ten. The starting material was CD4+ or CD8+ T cells sorted from blood, obtained in a trial of the OX40 agonist ivuxolimab. These receptors were collected from an adult with an advanced solid tumor such as melanoma, head and neck, liver or kidney cancer.

This clone was seen a single time. The chain uses TRBV19 and TRBJ2-3; 15 nucleotides align to TRBD2. J gave up 7 bases and V 5 bases, and 4 bases lay outside the gene matches. The CDR3 has 15 residues. Germline V gives CDR1 LNHDA, CDR2 SQIVND (reference sequence). The CDR3 reads CASSSGLAGGNTQYF. The CDR3 DNA reads as TGTGCCAGTAGTTCGGGACTAGCGGGAGGAAATACGCAGTATTTT.

The rearrangement joins TRBV19 to TRBJ2-7; D is undetermined. Trimming shortened V by 3 bases and J by 2 bases, and 8 bases separated the two germline ends. Germline V CDR1 and CDR2: LNHDA, SQIVND (reference sequence). CDR3 size: 13 residues. The CDR3 protein is CASSIEVAYEQYF. In DNA, the CDR3 is TGTGCCAGTAGTATTGAGGTAGCCTACGAGCAGTACTTC.

This chain links TRBV20-1 with TRBJ2-7; D not resolved. Trimming shortened V by 6 bases and J by 3 bases, and 9 bases separated the two germline ends. Germline lookup yields CDR1 DFQATT and CDR2 SNEGSKA (reference sequence). The length of the CDR3 is 11 residues. CDR3 protein: CSAPSGYEQYF. The CDR3 DNA reads TGCAGTGCCCCGAGTGGCTACGAGCAGTACTTC.

The V call is TRBV28, the J call TRBJ1-1; no clear D. CDR3 length: 14 amino acids. The V end was cut by 6 bases, the J end by 2 bases, with 13 bases between. Germline V gene lookup returns CDR1 MDHEN and CDR2 SYDVKM. This chain's CDR3 is CASSLMVSNTEAFF. The CDR3 nucleotides read TGTGCCAGCAGCCTAATGGTAAGCAACACTGAAGCTTTCTTT.

As for this clone: The germline gene is not matched at one end of the junction; a read error may be the cause. The chain joins TRBV6-5 to TRBJ1-2, with 7 positions matching TRBD1. The length of the CDR3 is 14 residues. Germline CDR1 and CDR2: MNHEY and SVGAGI. The CDR3 DNA sequence: TGTGCCATCAGTGATGGGCAGGGGGTCTATGGCTACACCTTC. This sequence encodes CAISDGQGVYGYTF.

This clone was counted a single time. The chain has TRBV7-7 and TRBJ1-2; no definite D call. V gave up 6 bases and J gave up 10 bases, with 18 bases separating them. Germline CDR1 reads SSHAT; CDR2 reads FNYEAQ (reference sequence). The CDR3 totals 13 residues. CDR3 in amino acids: CASSPGELGPYTF. The CDR3 DNA reads TGTGCCAGCAGTCCCGGGGAACTTGGGCCCTACACCTTC.

This chain uses TRBV5-8 with TRBJ2-3; possible D gene TRBD1, 6 bases. The germline V gene has CDR1 SGHTS and CDR2 YDEGEE. V was trimmed by 4 bases and J by 2 bases, leaving 11 bases between them. This CDR3 has 14 residues. CDR3 loop: CASSPGQNTDTQYF. In DNA, the CDR3 is TGTGCCAGCAGCCCGGGACAAAACACAGATACGCAGTATTTT.

The V and J genes are TRBV11-2 and TRBJ2-5, with 8 positions matching TRBD2. Germline loops: CDR1 SGHAT, CDR2 FQNNGV. The CDR3 is 14 residues long. After removal of 5 bases from V and 5 bases from J, the junction contained 7 bases not matched to a gene. The CDR3 protein is CASSPPGLEETQYF. CDR3 DNA sequence: TGTGCCAGCAGCCCTCCGGGACTAGAGGAGACCCAGTACTTC.

This clone has a handful of counts. V gene TRBV7-8 combines with J gene TRBJ1-1; no definite D call. The CDR3 is 12 residues long. Germline assignment: CDR1 SGHVS and CDR2 FQNEAQ. V lost 5 bases to trimming and J lost 0 bases, with 4 bases between them. For the CDR3, the DNA is TGTGCCAGCAGCCCGGTGAACACTGAAGCTTTCTTT. Encoded protein: CASSPVNTEAFF. Filled out from reference TRBV7-8 and TRBJ1-1, the complete variable domain reads GAGVSQSPRYKVAKRGQDVALRCDPISGHVSLFWYQQALGQGPEFLTYFQNEAQLDKSGLPSDRFFAERPEGSVSTLKIQRTQQEDSAVYLCASSPVNTEAFFGQGTRLTVV.

The J gene is TRBJ2-1, the V gene TRBV20-1; D uncertain. This CDR3 is 10 amino acids long. Trimming pared 6 bases from V and 8 bases from J, leaving 8 bases between. Per germline, CDR1 DFQATT and CDR2 SNEGSKA (reference sequence). The CDR3 reads CSARLDEQFF. Here the CDR3 DNA reads TGCAGTGCCAGGTTGGATGAGCAGTTCTTC.